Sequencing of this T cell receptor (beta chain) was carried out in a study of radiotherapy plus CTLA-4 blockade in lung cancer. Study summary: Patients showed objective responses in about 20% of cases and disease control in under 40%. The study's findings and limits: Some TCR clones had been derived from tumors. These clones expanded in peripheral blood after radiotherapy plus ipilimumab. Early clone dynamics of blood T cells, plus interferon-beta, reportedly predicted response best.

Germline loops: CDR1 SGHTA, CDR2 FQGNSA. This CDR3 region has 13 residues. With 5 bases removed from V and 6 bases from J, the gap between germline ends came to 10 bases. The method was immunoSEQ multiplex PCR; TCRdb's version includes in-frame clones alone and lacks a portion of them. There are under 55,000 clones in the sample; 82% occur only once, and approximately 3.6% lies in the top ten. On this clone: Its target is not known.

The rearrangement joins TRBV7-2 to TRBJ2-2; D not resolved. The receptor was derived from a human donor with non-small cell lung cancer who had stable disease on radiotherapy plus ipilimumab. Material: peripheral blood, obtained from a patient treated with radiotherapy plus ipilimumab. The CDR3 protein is CASSLTGPGELFF. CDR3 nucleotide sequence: TGTGCCAGCAGCCTAACGGGTCCCGGGGAGCTGTTTTTT.